This entry concerns a single T cell receptor (beta chain). The data belong to a study of cytomegalovirus exposure and HLA in healthy donors. PCR used 60 Vbeta primers and 13 Jbeta primers. The protocol was immunoSEQ multiplex PCR, while the TCRdb copy is restricted to in-frame clones and leaves out a portion. Among some 130,000 clones listed, 70% to 80% were seen once. The source is a man aged 25 to 45 in good health and CMV-seronegative. The sample comprised PBMCs.

The CDR3 reads CASSLAETSYEQYF. The CDR3 coding sequence is TGTGCCAGCAGCTTAGCGGAGACTTCCTACGAGCAGTACTTC. The chain carries TRBV7-9 and TRBJ2-7; D remains unclear. The germline V gene encodes CDR1 SEHNR and CDR2 FQNEAQ (reference sequence). With 0 bases removed from V and 1 base from J, the gap between germline ends came to 7 bases. This CDR3 is 14 amino acids long.